The clone carrying this TCR beta chain was observed at least ten times. Time point of the sample: pre-sensitization, week 0. Treatment: therapeutic diphenylcyclopropenone sensitization with weekly scalp DPC. Researchers extracted total RNA from unfractionated whole blood. Blood draws preceded each patch test application. Those who donated were patients with alopecia, 18 to 70 years of age, and suitable for DPC. These data originate in a study of human T cells and chemical hapten exposure. V shed 7 bases and J 6 bases; nucleotides not matched to a gene: 6. CDR1 SQVTM and CDR2 ANQGSEA come from the germline V gene. The CDR3 has 13 residues. A single record per CDR3 protein comes from TCRdb applying MiXCR to the RACE reads. The sample lists under 40,000 distinct CDR3 sequences, around 12% seen once, with less than 2.5% in the top ten.

The clonotype originates from a middle-aged woman with alopecia areata. Some clones in this sample may be carry-over from other donors' samples. V is TRBV29-1 and J is TRBJ2-1; 10 positions match TRBD1. The input for sequencing was whole blood, taken in connection with sensitization to the hapten diphenylcyclopropenone (DPC). CDR3 DNA sequence: TGCAGCGCTGGACAGGGGGAGGGCAATGAGCAGTTCTTC. Protein sequence: CSAGQGEGNEQFF.